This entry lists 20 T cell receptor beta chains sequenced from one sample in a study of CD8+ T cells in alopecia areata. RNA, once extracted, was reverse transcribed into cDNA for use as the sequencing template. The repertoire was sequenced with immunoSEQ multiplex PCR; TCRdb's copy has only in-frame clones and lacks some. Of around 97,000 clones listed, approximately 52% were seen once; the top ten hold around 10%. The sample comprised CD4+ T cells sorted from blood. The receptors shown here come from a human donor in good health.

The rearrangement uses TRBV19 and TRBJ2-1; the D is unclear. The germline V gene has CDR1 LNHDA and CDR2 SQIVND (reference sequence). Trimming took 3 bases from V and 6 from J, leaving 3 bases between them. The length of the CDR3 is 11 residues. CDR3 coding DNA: TGTGCCAGTAGTATCCCCAATGAGCAGTTCTTC. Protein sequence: CASSIPNEQFF.

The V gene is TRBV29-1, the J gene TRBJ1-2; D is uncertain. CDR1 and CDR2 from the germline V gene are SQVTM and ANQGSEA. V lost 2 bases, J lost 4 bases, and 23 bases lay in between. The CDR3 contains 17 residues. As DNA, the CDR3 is TGCAGCGTTGAAAGGCCGTCTGGTGGGGTCGCAATCTATGGCTACACCTTC. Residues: CSVERPSGGVAIYGYTF.

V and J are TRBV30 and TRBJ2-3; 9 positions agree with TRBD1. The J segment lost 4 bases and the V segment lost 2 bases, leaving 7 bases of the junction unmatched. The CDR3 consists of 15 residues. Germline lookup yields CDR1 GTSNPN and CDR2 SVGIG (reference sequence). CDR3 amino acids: CAWSKGDRAADTQYF. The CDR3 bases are TGTGCCTGGAGTAAAGGGGACAGGGCAGCAGATACGCAGTATTTT.

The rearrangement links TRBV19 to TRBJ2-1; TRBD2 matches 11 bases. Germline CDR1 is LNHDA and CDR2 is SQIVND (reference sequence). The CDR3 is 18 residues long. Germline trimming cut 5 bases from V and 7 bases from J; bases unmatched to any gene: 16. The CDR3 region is CASSLLAGASVGGNEQFF. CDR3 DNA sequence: TGTGCCAGTAGTCTACTAGCGGGGGCCTCTGTAGGGGGTAATGAGCAGTTCTTC. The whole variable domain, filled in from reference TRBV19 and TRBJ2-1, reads DGGITQSPKYLFRKEGQNVTLSCEQNLNHDAMYWYRQDPGQGLRLIYYSQIVNDFQKGDIAEGYSVSREKKESFPLTVTSAQKNPTAFYLCASSLLAGASVGGNEQFFGPGTRLTVL.

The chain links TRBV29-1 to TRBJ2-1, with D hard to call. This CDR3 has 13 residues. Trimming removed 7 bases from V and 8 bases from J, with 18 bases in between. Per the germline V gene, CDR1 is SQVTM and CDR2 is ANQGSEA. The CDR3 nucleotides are TGCAGCGCCGAAGGGCAGAAAAGCGATGAGCAGTTCTTC. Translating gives CSAEGQKSDEQFF.

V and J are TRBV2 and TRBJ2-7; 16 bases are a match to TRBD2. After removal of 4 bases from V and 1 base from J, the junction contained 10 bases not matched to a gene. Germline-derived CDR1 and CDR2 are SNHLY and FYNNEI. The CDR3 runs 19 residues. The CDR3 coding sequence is TGTGCCAGCAGTGGCCCCGGGACTAGCGGGGGGGAACAATCCTACGAGCAGTACTTC. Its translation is CASSGPGTSGGEQSYEQYF.

CDR3 residues: CASSMGPRYNSPLHF. CDR3 coding DNA: TGTGCCAGCAGCATGGGTCCCCGATATAATTCACCCCTCCACTTT. This chain links TRBV7-2 with TRBJ1-6; D is undetermined. The V and J ends lost 5 bases and 4 bases respectively, with 12 bases between them. In germline, CDR1 is SGHTA, CDR2 FQGNSA. CDR3 size: 15 residues.

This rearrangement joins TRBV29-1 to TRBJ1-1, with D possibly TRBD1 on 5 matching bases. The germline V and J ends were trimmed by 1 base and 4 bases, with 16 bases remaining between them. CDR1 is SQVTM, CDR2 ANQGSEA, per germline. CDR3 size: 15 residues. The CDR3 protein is CSVEVRGRVSTEAFF. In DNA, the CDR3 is TGCAGCGTTGAAGTCCGGGGCAGGGTCAGCACTGAAGCTTTCTTT.

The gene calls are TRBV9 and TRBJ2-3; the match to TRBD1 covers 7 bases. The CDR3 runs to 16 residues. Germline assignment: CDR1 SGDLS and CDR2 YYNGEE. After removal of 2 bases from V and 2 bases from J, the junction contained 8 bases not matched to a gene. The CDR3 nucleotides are TGTGCCAGCAGCGTGGCACAGGGGCATCACACAGATACGCAGTATTTT. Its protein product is CASSVAQGHHTDTQYF. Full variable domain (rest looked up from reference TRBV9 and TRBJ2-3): DSGVTQTPKHLITATGQRVTLRCSPRSGDLSVYWYQQSLDQGLQFLIQYYNGEERAKGNILERFSAQQFPDLHSELNLSSLELGDSALYFCASSVAQGHHTDTQYFGPGTRLTVL.

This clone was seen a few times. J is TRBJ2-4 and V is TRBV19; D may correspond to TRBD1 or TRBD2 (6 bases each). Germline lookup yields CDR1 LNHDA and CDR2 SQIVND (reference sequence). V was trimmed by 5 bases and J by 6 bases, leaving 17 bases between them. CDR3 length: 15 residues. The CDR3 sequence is CASSLDYRAPNIQYF. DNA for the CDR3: TGTGCCAGTAGTTTGGACTACAGGGCCCCAAACATTCAGTACTTC. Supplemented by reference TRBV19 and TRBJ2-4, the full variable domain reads DGGITQSPKYLFRKEGQNVTLSCEQNLNHDAMYWYRQDPGQGLRLIYYSQIVNDFQKGDIAEGYSVSREKKESFPLTVTSAQKNPTAFYLCASSLDYRAPNIQYFGAGTRLSVL.

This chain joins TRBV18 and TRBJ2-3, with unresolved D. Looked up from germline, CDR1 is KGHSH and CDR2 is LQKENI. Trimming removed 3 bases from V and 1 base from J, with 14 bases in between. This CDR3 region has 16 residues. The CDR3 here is CASSPSPPPGTDTQYF. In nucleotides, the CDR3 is TGTGCCAGCTCACCTTCCCCTCCACCAGGCACAGATACGCAGTATTTT.

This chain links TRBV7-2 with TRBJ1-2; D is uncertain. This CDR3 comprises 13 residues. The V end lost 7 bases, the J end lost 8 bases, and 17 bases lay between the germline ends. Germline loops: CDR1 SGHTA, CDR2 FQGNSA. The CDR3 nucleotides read TGTGCCAGCACCCAAGGCATAGGTAGAGGCTACACCTTC. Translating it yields CASTQGIGRGYTF. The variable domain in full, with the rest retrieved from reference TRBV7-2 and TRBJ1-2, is GAGVSQSPSNKVTEKGKDVELRCDPISGHTALYWYRQSLGQGLEFLIYFQGNSAPDKSGLPSDRFSAERTGGSVSTLTIQRTQQEDSAVYLCASTQGIGRGYTFGSGTRLTVV.

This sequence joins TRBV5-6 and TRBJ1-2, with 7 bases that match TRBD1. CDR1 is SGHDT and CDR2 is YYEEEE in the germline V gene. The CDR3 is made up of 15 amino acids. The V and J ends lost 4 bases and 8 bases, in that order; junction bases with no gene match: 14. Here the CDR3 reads CASSPPGQITRGYTF. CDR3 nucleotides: TGTGCCAGCAGCCCACCGGGACAGATTACTCGGGGCTACACCTTC.

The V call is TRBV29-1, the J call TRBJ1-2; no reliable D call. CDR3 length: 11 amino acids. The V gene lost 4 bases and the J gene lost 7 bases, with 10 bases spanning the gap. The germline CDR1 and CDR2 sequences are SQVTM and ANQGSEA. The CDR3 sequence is CSVVGLGGYTF. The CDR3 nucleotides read TGCAGCGTTGTCGGCCTGGGTGGCTACACCTTC. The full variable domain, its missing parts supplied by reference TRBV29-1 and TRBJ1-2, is SAVISQKPSRDICQRGTSLTIQCQVDSQVTMMFWYRQQPGQSLTLIATANQGSEATYESGFVIDKFPISRPNLTFSTLTVSNMSPEDSSIYLCSVVGLGGYTFGSGTRLTVV.

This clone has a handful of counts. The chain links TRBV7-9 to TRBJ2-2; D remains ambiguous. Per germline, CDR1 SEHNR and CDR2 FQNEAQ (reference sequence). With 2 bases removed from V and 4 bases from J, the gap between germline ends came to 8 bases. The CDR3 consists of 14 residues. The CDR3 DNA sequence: TGTGCCAGCAGCTTACAGGTCCCCACCGGGGAGCTGTTTTTT. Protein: CASSLQVPTGELFF.

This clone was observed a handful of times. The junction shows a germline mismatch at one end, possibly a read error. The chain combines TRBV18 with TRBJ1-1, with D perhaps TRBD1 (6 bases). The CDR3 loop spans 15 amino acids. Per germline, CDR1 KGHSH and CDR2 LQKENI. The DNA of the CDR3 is TGTGCCAGCTCATATCTACAGGGACGGAACGCTGAAGCTTTCTTT. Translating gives CASSYLQGRNAEAFF. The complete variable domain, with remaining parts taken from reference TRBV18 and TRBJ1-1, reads NAGVMQNPRHLVRRRGQEARLRCSPMKGHSHVYWYRQLPEEGLKFMVYLQKENIIDESGMPKERFSAEFPKEGPSILRIQQVVRGDSAAYFCASSYLQGRNAEAFFGQGTRLTVV.

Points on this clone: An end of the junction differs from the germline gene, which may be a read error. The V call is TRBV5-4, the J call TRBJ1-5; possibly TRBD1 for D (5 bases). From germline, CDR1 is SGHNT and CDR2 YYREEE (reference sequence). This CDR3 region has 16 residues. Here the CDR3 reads CASSQAGGGDYQPQHF. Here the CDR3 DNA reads TGCGCCAGCAGCCAGGCGGGGGGAGGAGACTATCAGCCCCAGCATTTT.

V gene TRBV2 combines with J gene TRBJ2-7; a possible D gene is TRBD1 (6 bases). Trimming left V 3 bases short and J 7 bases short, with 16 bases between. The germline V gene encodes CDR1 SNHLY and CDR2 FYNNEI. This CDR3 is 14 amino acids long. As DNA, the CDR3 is TGTGCCAGCAGTGATCAACAGGGTAGTGGGGAGCAGTACTTC. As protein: CASSDQQGSGEQYF. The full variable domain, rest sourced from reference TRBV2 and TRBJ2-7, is EPEVTQTPSHQVTQMGQEVILRCVPISNHLYFYWYRQILGQKVEFLVSFYNNEISEKSEIFDDQFSVERPDGSNFTLKIRSTKLEDSAMYFCASSDQQGSGEQYFGPGTRLTVT.

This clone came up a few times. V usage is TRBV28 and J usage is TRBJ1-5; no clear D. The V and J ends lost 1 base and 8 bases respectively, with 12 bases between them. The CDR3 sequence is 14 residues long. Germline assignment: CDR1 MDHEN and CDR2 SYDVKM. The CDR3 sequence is CASSLSRGFEPQHF. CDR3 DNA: TGTGCCAGCAGTTTATCAAGAGGGTTTGAGCCCCAGCATTTT. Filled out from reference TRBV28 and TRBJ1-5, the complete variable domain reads DVKVTQSSRYLVKRTGEKVFLECVQDMDHENMFWYRQDPGLGLRLIYFSYDVKMKEKGDIPEGYSVSREKKERFSLILESASTNQTSMYLCASSLSRGFEPQHFGDGTRLSIL.

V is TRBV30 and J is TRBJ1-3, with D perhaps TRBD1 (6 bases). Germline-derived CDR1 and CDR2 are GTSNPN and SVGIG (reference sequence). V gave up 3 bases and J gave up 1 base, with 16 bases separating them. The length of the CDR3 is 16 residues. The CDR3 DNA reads TGTGCCTGGAGGGCCGTACAGGGAGTTTCTGGAAACACCATATATTTT. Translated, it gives CAWRAVQGVSGNTIYF.